This paragraph covers one TCR beta chain sequence. Its target antigen remains unknown. No base-level quality is on record; no much larger clone is a single base apart. CDR1 and CDR2, per the germline V gene (reference sequence), are SEHNR and FQNEAQ. There are 12 amino acids in the CDR3, from cysteine to phenylalanine inclusive. CDR3 DNA is the only sequence kept; it has 36 bases, read in frame from the first base. V sheds 2 bases and J sheds 8 bases, leaving 9 bases between their ends. The data are from a study of CD8 T cells in ankylosing spondylitis (dated by TCRdb to the late 2010s). Context from the whole study: The study set out to find disease-linked TCR variants by profiling T cell receptor beta repertoires in ankylosing spondylitis patients and healthy donors. The whole study cohort included 108 healthy donors and about two dozen ankylosing spondylitis patients. Samples of peripheral blood were taken, and for ankylosing spondylitis patients, synovial fluid was collected as well. The study at large found these results: The disease-linked clones were reported as significantly enriched in matched synovial fluid samples from ankylosing spondylitis patients. A CD8+ phenotype was shown by the disease-linked clones, which were found at relatively low frequencies in peripheral blood. Some TCR beta motif variants had previously been reported in synovial fluid and blood of reactive arthritis patients, which suggested common disease-initiation mechanisms. Blood from ankylosing spondylitis patients appeared to be characterized by a TCR beta motif made up of several highly homologous amino acid variants.

The sample was run on an Illumina HiSeq 2500. TCR beta libraries were prepared by quantitative 5'-RACE with molecular barcodes. Concerning the study's data processing: To identify disease-linked TCR variants, a new computational method was used, one built on a probabilistic model of VDJ rearrangement. TCRdb applied fastp at Q25 and MiXCR to the public reads, then kept only in-frame beta chains. Duplicate CDR3 protein sequences are folded into a single record with the most common DNA and genes. TCRdb's processing, not the authors', yielded these V and J calls. This sample has about 280,000 distinct CDR3 sequences in its table, and 15% to 25% of those were observed once. The ten largest make up less than 9.5% of the sample.

The TCR originated in a male donor with ankylosing spondylitis or in good health (not recorded which). Rearrangement joined TRBV7-9 to TRBJ1-1; TRBD1 is a possible D gene, resting on 6 matching bases. Sequencing input: blood, either unsorted or a sorted T cell fraction (not recorded which). The base sequence is TGTGCCAGCAGCTTAAACCAGGGGGAAGCTTTCTTT. It codes for CASSLNQGEAFF. The full variable domain, completed from the reference TRBV7-9 and TRBJ1-1 proteins outside the CDR3, reads DTGVSQNPRHKITKRGQNVTFRCDPISEHNRLYWYRQTLGQGPEFLTYFQNEAQLEKSRLLSDRFSAERPKGSFSTLEIQRTEQGDSAMYLCASSLNQGEAFFGQGTRLTVV.